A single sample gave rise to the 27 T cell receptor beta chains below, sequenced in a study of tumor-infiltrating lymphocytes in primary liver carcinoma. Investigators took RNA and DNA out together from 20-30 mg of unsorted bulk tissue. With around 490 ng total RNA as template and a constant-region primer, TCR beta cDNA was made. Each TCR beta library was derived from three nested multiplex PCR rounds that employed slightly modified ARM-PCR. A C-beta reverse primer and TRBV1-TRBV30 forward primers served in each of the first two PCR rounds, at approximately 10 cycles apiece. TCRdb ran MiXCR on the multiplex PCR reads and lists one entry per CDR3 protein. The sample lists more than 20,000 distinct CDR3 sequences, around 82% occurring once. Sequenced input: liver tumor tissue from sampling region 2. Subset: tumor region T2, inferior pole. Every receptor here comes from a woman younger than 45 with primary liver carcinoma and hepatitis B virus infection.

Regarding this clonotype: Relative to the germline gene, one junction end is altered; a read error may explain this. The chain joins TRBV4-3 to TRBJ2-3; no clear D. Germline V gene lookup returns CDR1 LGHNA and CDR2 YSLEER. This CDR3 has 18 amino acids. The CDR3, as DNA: TGCTCCAGCAGCCAGTTGGTCTGGCTGGGTGATCCCGTTGATACGCAGTATTTT. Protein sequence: CSSSQLVWLGDPVDTQYF.

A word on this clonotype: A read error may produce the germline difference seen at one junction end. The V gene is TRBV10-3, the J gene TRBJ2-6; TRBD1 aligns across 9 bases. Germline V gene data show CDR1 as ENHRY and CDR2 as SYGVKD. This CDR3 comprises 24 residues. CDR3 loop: CAIGEGDRGIQPSYVIPGANVLTF. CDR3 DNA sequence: TGTGCCATCGGTGAGGGCGACAGGGGGATCCAACCCTCTTATGTGATTCCTGGGGCCAACGTCCTGACTTTC.

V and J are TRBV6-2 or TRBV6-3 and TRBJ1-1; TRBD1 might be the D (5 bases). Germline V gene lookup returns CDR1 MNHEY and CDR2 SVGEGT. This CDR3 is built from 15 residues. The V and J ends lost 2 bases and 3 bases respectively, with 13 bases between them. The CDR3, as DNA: TGTGCCAGCAGTTACGGGGGAGCGCATGACACTGAAGCTTTCTTT. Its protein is CASSYGGAHDTEAFF.

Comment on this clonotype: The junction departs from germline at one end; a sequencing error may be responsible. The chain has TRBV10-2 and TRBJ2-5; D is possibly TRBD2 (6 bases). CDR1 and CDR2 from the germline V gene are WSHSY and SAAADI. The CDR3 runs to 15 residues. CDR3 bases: TGCGCCAGCACTCCATCAGCGGGCCTCCAAGAGACCCAGTATTTC. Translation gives CASTPSAGLQETQYF.

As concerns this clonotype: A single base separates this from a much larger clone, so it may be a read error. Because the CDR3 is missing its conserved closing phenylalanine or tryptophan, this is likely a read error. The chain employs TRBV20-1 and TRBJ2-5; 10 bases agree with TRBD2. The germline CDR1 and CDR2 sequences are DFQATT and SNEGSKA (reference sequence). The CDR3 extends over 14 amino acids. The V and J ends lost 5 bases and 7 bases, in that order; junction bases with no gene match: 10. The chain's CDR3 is CSAPLSGRPSTQYI. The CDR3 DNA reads TGCAGTGCTCCGCTTAGCGGGAGGCCCTCGACCCAGTACATC.

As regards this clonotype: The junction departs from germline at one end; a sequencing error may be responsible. CDR3 sequence: CASSQDPRRAFNTEAFF. In nucleotides, the CDR3 is TGCGCCAGCAGCCAAGACCCACGGAGAGCCTTTAACACTGAAGCCTTCTTT. This chain joins TRBV4-1 and TRBJ1-1; D is undetermined. The CDR3 sequence is 17 residues long. Germline V lookup: CDR1 MGHRA, CDR2 YSYEKL.

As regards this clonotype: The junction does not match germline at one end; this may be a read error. The CDR3, as DNA: TGTGCCAGCAACTCAGGAAGTGGGAGGGCAGATATGCAGTATTTT. Translation: CASNSGSGRADMQYF. The rearrangement joins TRBV11-2 to TRBJ2-3, with TRBD2 matching 7 bases. Per the germline V gene, CDR1 is SGHAT and CDR2 is FQNNGV. CDR3 length equals 15 residues.

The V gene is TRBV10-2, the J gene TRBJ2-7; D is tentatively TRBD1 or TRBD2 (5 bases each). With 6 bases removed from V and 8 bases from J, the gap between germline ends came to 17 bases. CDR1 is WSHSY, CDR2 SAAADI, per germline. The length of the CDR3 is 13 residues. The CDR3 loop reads CASRGRGTYKQYF. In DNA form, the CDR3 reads TGCGCCAGCAGGGGACGGGGTACGTACAAGCAGTACTTC.

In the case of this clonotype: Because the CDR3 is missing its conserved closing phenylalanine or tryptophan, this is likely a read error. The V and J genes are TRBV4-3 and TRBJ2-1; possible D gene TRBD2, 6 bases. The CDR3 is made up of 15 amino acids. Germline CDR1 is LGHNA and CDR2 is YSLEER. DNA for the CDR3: TGCACTAGCAGCCAAGGCATGAAAGGGTCCGGTGAGCAGTTCTTA. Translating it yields CTSSQGMKGSGEQFL.

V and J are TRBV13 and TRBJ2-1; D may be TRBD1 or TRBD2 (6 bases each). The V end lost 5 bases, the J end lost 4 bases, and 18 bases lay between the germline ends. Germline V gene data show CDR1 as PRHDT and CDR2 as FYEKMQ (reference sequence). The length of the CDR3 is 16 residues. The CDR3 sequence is CASSTGTGGTYNEQFF. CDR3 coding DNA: TGTGCCAGCAGCACCGGGACTGGAGGGACATACAATGAGCAGTTCTTC.

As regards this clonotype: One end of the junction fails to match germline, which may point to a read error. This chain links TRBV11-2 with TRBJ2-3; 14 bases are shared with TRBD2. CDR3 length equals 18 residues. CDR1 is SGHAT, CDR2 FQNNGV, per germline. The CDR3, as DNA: TGTACCAGCAGCCTCACATTTGGGACTAGCGGGAGTTTAGATACGCAGTATTTT. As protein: CTSSLTFGTSGSLDTQYF.

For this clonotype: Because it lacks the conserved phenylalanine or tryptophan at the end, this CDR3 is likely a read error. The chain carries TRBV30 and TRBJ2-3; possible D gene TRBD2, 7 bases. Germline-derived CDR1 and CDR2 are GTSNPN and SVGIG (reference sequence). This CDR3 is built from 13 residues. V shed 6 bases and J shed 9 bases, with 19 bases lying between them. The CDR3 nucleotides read TGTGCCTGTCCCGACGGGGGGCGTTACACGCAGTATTAT. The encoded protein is CACPDGGRYTQYY.

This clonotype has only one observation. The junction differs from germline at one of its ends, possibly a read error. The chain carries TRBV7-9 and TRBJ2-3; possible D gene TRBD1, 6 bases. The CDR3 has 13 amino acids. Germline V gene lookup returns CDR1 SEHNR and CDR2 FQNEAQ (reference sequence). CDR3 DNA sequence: TGTGGCAGCAGCTTACAGGGTACAGATAAGCAGTATTTT. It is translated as CGSSLQGTDKQYF.

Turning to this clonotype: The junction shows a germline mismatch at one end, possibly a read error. The chain's CDR3 is CASGLDRDLSYEHCF. The CDR3 nucleotides are TGTGCCAGCGGCTTAGACCGGGACCTCTCCTACGAGCACTGCTTC. The V gene is TRBV11-3, the J gene TRBJ2-7; D is tentatively TRBD1 or TRBD2 (5 bases each). This CDR3 has 15 residues. CDR1 is SGHNT and CDR2 is YENEEA in the germline V gene.

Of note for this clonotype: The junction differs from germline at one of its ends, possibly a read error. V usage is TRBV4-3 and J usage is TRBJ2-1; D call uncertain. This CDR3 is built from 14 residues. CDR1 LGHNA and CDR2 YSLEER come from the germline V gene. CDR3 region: CVSSHAELVNEQFF. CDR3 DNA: TGCGTCAGCAGCCACGCAGAGTTGGTCAATGAGCAGTTCTTT.

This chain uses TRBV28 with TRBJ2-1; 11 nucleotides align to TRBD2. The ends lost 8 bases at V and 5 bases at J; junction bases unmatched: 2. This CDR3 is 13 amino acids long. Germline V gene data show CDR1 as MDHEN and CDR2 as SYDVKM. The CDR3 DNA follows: TGTGCCAGCGGGACTAGCGGCGACAATGAGCAGTTCTTC. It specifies CASGTSGDNEQFF.

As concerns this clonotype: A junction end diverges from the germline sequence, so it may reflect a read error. The CDR3 reads CSSGTVTYEHYF. CDR3 nucleotides: TGCAGCTCAGGGACAGTGACCTACGAGCACTACTTC. The chain recombines TRBV29-1 with TRBJ2-7, with TRBD1 identical over 7 bases. This CDR3 is 12 amino acids long. Per the germline V gene, CDR1 is SQVTM and CDR2 is ANQGSEA.

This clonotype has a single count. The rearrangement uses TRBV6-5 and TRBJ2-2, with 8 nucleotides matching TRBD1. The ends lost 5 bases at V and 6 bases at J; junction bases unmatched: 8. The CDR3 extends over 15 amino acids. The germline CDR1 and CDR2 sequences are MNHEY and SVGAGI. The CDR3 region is CASSLRTGSAGELFF. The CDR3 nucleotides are TGTGCCAGCAGTCTGCGGACAGGGTCCGCCGGGGAGCTGTTTTTT.

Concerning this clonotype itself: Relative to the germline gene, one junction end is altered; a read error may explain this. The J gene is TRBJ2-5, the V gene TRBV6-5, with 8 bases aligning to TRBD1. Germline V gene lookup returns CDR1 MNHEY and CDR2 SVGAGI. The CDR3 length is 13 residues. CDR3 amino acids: CASSTGRGLTQYF. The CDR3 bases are TGCGCCAGCAGCACCGGCAGGGGGCTGACCCAGTACTTC.

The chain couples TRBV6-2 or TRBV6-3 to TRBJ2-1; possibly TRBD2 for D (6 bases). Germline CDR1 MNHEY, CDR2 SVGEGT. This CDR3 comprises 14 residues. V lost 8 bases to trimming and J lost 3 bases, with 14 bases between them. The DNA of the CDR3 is TGTGCCAGCGGTTCAACCGGGGGCTACAATGAGCAGTTCTTC. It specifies CASGSTGGYNEQFF.

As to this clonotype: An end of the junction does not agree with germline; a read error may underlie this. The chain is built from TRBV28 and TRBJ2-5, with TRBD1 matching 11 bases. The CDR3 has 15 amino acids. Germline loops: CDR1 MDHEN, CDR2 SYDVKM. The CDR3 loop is CASSPWDRGKEGQHF. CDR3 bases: TGTGCCAGCAGTCCCTGGGACAGGGGGAAAGAGGGCCAGCACTTC.

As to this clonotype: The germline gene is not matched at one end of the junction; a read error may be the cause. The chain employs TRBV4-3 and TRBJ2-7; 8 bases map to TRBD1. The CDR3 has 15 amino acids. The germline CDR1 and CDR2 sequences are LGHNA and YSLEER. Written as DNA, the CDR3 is TGCGCCGGCAGCCAAGATCGATGGACAGGGCGGGATCGGTACTTC. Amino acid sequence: CAGSQDRWTGRDRYF.

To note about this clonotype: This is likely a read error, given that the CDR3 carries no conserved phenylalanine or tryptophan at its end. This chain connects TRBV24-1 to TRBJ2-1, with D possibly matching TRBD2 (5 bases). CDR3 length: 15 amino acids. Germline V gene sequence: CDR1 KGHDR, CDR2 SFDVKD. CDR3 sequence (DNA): TGTGCCGCCAGTGATTCCGGGATAGACCGTTGGGAGCAGTTCTTG. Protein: CAASDSGIDRWEQFL.

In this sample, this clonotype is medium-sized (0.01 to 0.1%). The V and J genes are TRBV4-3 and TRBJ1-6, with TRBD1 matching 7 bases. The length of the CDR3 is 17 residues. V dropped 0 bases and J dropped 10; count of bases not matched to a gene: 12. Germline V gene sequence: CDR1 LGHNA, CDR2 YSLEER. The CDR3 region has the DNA TGCGCCAGCAGCCAAGATCTGACAGGGACTAGACTATCACCCCTCCACTTT. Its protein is CASSQDLTGTRLSPLHF.

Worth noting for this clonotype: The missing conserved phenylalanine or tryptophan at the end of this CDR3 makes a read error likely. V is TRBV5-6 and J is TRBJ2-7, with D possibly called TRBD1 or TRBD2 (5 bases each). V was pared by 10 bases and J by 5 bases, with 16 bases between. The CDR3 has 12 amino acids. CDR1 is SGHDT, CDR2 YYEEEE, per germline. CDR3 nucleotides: TGTGCCGGTAGCTTGAGGGGTAACGAGCAGTACTCC. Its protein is CAGSLRGNEQYS.

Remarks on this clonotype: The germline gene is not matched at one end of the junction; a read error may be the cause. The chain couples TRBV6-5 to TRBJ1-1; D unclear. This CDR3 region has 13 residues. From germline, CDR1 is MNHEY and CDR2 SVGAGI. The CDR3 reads CASSYQESTEALF. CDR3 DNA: TGTGCCAGCAGTTACCAGGAAAGCACTGAAGCTCTCTTT.

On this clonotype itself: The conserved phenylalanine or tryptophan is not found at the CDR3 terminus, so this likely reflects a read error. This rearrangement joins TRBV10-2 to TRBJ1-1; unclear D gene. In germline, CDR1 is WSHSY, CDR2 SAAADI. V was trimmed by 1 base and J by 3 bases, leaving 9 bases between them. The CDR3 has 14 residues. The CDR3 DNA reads TGCGCCAGCAGTGAGTGGAAGGCGGACACTGAAGCTTTCCTT. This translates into CASSEWKADTEAFL.